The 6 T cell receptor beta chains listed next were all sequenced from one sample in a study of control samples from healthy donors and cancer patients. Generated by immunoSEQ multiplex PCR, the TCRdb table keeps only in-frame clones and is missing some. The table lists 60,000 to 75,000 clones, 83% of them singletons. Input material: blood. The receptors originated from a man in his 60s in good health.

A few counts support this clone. CDR3 coding DNA: TGTGCCAGCAGCTCAGAGGGTTTGAACACTGAAGCTTTCTTT. This translates into CASSSEGLNTEAFF. V gene TRBV7-3 combines with J gene TRBJ1-1, with D unresolved. The length of the CDR3 is 14 residues. The ends were cut back, 4 bases at V and 0 bases at J, with 9 bases in the middle. Germline V CDR1 and CDR2: SGHTA, FQGTGA.

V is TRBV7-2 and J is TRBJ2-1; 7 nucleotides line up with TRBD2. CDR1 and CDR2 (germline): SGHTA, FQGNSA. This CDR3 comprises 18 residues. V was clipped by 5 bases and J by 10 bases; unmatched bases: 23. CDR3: CASSEEVSGYGVEDEQFF. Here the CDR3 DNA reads TGTGCCAGCAGCGAGGAGGTTAGCGGGTACGGGGTCGAGGACGAGCAGTTCTTC. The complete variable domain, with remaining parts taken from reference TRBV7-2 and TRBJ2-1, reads GAGVSQSPSNKVTEKGKDVELRCDPISGHTALYWYRQSLGQGLEFLIYFQGNSAPDKSGLPSDRFSAERTGGSVSTLTIQRTQQEDSAVYLCASSEEVSGYGVEDEQFFGPGTRLTVL.

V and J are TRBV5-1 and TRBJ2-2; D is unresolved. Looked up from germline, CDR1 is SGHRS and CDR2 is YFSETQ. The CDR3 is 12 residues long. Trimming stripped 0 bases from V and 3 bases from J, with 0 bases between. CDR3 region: CASSLDTGELFF. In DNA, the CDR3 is TGCGCCAGCAGCTTGGACACCGGGGAGCTGTTTTTT.

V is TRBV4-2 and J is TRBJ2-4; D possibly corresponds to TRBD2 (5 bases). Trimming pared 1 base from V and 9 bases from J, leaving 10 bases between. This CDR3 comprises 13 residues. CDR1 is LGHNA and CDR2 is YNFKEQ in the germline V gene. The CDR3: CASSQGIRGIQYF. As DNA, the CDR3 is TGTGCCAGCAGCCAAGGTATACGGGGCATTCAGTACTTC.

CDR3: CASSLGAAPGEQFF. The CDR3 DNA is TGTGCCAGCAGCTTAGGTGCAGCTCCGGGTGAGCAGTTCTTC. The V call is TRBV7-2, the J call TRBJ2-1; D is uncertain. The V gene lost 1 base and the J gene lost 9 bases, with 13 bases spanning the gap. The CDR3 loop spans 14 amino acids. Germline CDR1 is SGHTA and CDR2 is FQGNSA.

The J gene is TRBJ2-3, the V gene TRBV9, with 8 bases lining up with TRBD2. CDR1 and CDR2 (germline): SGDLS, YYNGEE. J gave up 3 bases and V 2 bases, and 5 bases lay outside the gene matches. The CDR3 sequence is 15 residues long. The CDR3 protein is CASSVSSGSTDTQYF. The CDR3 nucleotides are TGTGCCAGCAGCGTGTCGAGCGGGAGTACAGATACGCAGTATTTT.